Presented here are 12 T cell receptor beta chains from one specimen sequenced in a study of blood T cell repertoires in COVID-19. Assay: immunoSEQ multiplex PCR; the TCRdb copy retains only in-frame clones and omits some. The sample comprises 150,000 to 200,000 clones, more than 75% of which are singletons, and 6% rests with the top ten. Sequencing used peripheral blood. These receptors were obtained from a man in his forties with active or convalescent COVID-19.

This chain links TRBV7-2 with TRBJ2-7, with 10 bases fitting TRBD2. CDR1 is SGHTA, CDR2 FQGNSA, per germline. The trim removed 1 base at V and 6 bases at J, leaving 6 bases unmatched. The CDR3 runs to 15 residues. In DNA, the CDR3 is TGTGCCAGCAGCTTAGTCGCTAGCGGGAGCTCCGAGCAGTACTTC. This sequence encodes CASSLVASGSSEQYF.

This clone was detected only a few times. The CDR3 sequence: CATSDPGQGFNQPQHF. The CDR3 nucleotides read TGTGCCACCAGTGACCCGGGACAGGGATTCAATCAGCCCCAGCATTTT. The V and J genes are TRBV24-1 and TRBJ1-5; the match to TRBD1 covers 9 bases. This CDR3 comprises 16 residues. The V and J ends lost 4 bases and 3 bases, in that order; junction bases with no gene match: 6. Germline V gene lookup returns CDR1 KGHDR and CDR2 SFDVKD.

The gene calls are TRBV5-4 and TRBJ2-3; D is unclear. Germline V lookup: CDR1 SGHNT, CDR2 YYREEE (reference sequence). The length of the CDR3 is 14 residues. V dropped 0 bases and J dropped 5 bases, with 10 bases sitting between them. CDR3: CASSLGLAGDTQYF. The CDR3 DNA reads TGTGCCAGCAGCTTGGGTTTAGCCGGAGATACGCAGTATTTT.

V and J are TRBV7-9 and TRBJ2-1, with 11 bases identical to TRBD2. V gave up 3 bases and J gave up 7 bases; unmatched junction bases: 8. CDR3 size: 16 residues. CDR1 is SEHNR and CDR2 is FQNEAQ in the germline V gene (reference sequence). CDR3: CASSFLLAGVQNEQFF. The CDR3 DNA sequence: TGTGCCAGCAGCTTCTTACTAGCGGGAGTCCAAAATGAGCAGTTCTTC.

In its sample, this clone was seen once. The chain carries TRBV28 and TRBJ1-5; TRBD1 matches 9 bases. The V gene end was trimmed by 5 bases and the J gene end by 7 bases; junction bases not matched to a gene: 6. This CDR3 has 14 residues. Germline loops: CDR1 MDHEN, CDR2 SYDVKM. DNA for the CDR3: TGTGCCAGCAGTCCACAGGGGGCAGGGCAGCCCCAGCATTTT. It translates to CASSPQGAGQPQHF. The full variable domain, its missing parts supplied by reference TRBV28 and TRBJ1-5, is DVKVTQSSRYLVKRTGEKVFLECVQDMDHENMFWYRQDPGLGLRLIYFSYDVKMKEKGDIPEGYSVSREKKERFSLILESASTNQTSMYLCASSPQGAGQPQHFGDGTRLSIL.

The genes are TRBV4-2 and TRBJ1-2; a possible D gene is TRBD1 (6 bases). The CDR3 contains 16 residues. V lost 0 bases to trimming and J lost 0 bases, with 11 bases between them. CDR1 and CDR2 from the germline V gene are LGHNA and YNFKEQ. The CDR3 region has the DNA TGTGCCAGCAGCCAAGATTTCGGACAGACTAACTATGGCTACACCTTC. Its protein product is CASSQDFGQTNYGYTF.

This sequence joins TRBV3-1 (or the pseudogene TRBV3-2) and TRBJ2-7; 7 nucleotides line up with TRBD1. The CDR3 spans 13 residues. Trimming removed 2 bases from V and 6 bases from J; junction bases left unmatched: 4. Germline-derived CDR1 and CDR2 are LGHDT and YNNKEL (reference sequence). The CDR3 loop is CASSQKTGAEQYF. The CDR3 region has the DNA TGTGCCAGCAGCCAAAAAACAGGGGCCGAGCAGTACTTC.

The V gene is TRBV30, the J gene TRBJ2-2; possibly TRBD1 for D (6 bases). Deletions cut 7 bases from V and 1 base from J, with 16 bases between. Germline V CDR1 and CDR2: GTSNPN, SVGIG (reference sequence). The CDR3 has 15 residues. The CDR3 DNA reads TGTGCCTCTAAAAGGGGCAGGGGGAACACCGGGGAGCTGTTTTTT. Translation: CASKRGRGNTGELFF.

This chain links TRBV7-6 with TRBJ1-6; the match to TRBD1 covers 9 bases. This CDR3 has 16 amino acids. CDR1 is SGHVS and CDR2 is FNYEAQ in the germline V gene. The V segment lost 2 bases and the J segment 9 bases; nucleotides outside the gene matches: 8. The CDR3 here is CASSLSGQGSGSPLHF. In DNA, the CDR3 is TGTGCCAGCAGCTTATCGGGACAGGGTAGCGGTTCACCCCTCCACTTT.

The chain couples TRBV3-1 (or the pseudogene TRBV3-2) to TRBJ1-2, with D possibly matching TRBD1 (6 bases). The CDR3 runs 14 residues. From germline, CDR1 is LGHDT and CDR2 YNNKEL (reference sequence). V lost 1 base and J 2 bases, leaving 8 bases between the germline ends. The CDR3 is CASSQGQANYGYTF. The CDR3 DNA sequence: TGTGCCAGCAGCCAAGGACAGGCGAACTATGGCTACACCTTC.

The J gene is TRBJ1-1, the V gene TRBV6-2 or TRBV6-3, with a tentative D call TRBD1 (5 bases). CDR3 size: 15 residues. Germline CDR1 and CDR2: MNHEY and SVGEGT. V was trimmed by 2 bases and J by 4 bases, leaving 14 bases between them. CDR3 protein: CASSYGAGRSTEAFF. The CDR3, as DNA: TGTGCCAGCAGTTACGGGGCAGGGCGTAGCACTGAAGCTTTCTTT.

The chain combines TRBV9 with TRBJ1-4, with D perhaps TRBD1 (5 bases). Germline CDR1 and CDR2: SGDLS and YYNGEE. V lost 0 bases, J lost 6 bases, and 15 bases lay in between. The CDR3 covers 16 residues. CDR3 DNA: TGTGCCAGCAGCGTAGGGTGGGACTCGTCAGATGAAAAACTGTTTTTT. This codes for CASSVGWDSSDEKLFF.